The entry that follows covers one T cell receptor (beta chain) sequence. No antigen is known for it. Qualities for individual bases were not recorded, and no much larger clone is one base off. The immunoSEQ Assay, a bias-controlled multiplex PCR, was used to amplify TCRbeta CDR3 regions from genomic DNA. From the authors' description of their analysis: Within the assay, amplification of reference gene primers was used to estimate how many nucleated cells each sample contained. To quantify the absolute abundance of each unique TCRbeta CDR3 rearrangement, sequence reads were collapsed and filtered. For each sample, productive Simpson clonality was calculated as the square root of Simpson's diversity index across productive rearrangements. As stored in TCRdb, this immuneACCESS dataset retains in-frame rearrangements with V and J assigned. A fraction of the clones does not appear; measured against another copy, unresolved V genes explain less than half of the discrepancy, and the remainder lacks a known reason. From that table come the V and J calls and clone size; the DNA was used to work out D and trimming. In all, the sample holds some 150,000 clones, and about 82% of those were seen once. Approximately 8.3% of the sample lies in the top ten.

Each collaborating institution followed its own protocols to collect whole blood in K2EDTA tubes. For TCRbeta analysis, collaborators shipped samples as frozen whole blood, isolated PBMCs, or DNA extracted from either of those sample types. These data belong to a study of blood T cell repertoires in COVID-19 (dated by TCRdb to between 2020 and 2021). Turning to the overall study: Collaborator samples came from the United States, Italy and Spain and covered acute and convalescent phases of COVID-19. The material from the prospective study consisted of cDNA or gDNA derived from T cells, B-cell-depleted T cells, or PBMCs. Deeply sampled blood TCRbeta repertoires from subjects exposed to, actively infected with, or recovered from COVID-19 were included in the dataset. A freely available public database, intended as a resource for researchers studying the immune response to SARS-CoV-2, is where the repertoires were released. The samples were drawn from the first 160 participants of the ongoing ImmuneRACE study and from some 1,300 subjects provided by 6 global collaborators. Sample metadata almost always included a de-identified subject ID, COVID-19 status, age in years and sex. Where available, HLA class I and class II types were taken from metadata supplied by the sample provider and were not determined by assay-based typing.

General findings and caveats noted by the study authors: Clinical and demographic metadata were provided uncurated, with the amount varying by source and participant.

The specimen sequenced was peripheral blood. This sequence was found in a woman aged 55-69 years with acute or convalescent COVID-19.

The nucleotides are TGTGCCAGCTCACCAGAGGCGGGGGGGGCTCGAAATGAGCAGTTCTTC. Protein translation: CASSPEAGGARNEQFF. The chain is assembled from TRBV18 and TRBJ2-1; 9 nucleotides in the junction match TRBD2. Its CDR3 holds 16 amino acids, cysteine through phenylalanine. CDR3 DNA only is kept here, 48 bases in frame from base 1. Trimming leaves V shorter by 2 bases and J shorter by 7 bases, with the junction holding 9 bases beyond the gene matches. From a lookup of the germline V gene, CDR1 and CDR2 are KGHSH and LQKENI.